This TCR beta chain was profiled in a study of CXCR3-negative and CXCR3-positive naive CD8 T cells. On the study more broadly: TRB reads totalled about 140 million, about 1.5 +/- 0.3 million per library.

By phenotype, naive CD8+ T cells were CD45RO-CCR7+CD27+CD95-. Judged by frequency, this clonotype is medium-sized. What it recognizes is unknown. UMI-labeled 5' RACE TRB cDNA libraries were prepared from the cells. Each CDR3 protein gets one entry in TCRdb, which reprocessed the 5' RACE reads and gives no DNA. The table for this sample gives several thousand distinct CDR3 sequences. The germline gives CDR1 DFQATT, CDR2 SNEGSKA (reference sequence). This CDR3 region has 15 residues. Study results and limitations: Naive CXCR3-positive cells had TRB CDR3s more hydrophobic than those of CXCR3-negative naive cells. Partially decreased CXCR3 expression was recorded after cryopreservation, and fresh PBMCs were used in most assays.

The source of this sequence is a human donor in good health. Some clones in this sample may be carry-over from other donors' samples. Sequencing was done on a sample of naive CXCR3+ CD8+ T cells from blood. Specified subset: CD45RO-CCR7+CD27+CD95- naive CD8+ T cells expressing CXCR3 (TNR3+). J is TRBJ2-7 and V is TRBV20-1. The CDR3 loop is CSARDPIRSSYEQYF.